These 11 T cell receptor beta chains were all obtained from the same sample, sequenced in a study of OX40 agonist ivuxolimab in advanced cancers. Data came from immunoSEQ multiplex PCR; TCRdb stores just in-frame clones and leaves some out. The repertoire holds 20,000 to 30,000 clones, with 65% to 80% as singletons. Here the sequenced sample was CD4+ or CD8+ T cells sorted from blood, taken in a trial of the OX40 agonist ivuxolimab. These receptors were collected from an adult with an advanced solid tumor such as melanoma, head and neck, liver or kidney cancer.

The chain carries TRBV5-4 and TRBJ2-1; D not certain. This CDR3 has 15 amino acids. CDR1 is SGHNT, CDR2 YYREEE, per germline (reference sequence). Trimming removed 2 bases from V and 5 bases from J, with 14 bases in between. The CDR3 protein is CASSFVAIGNNEQFF. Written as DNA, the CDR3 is TGTGCCAGCAGCTTTGTGGCCATAGGTAACAATGAGCAGTTCTTC.

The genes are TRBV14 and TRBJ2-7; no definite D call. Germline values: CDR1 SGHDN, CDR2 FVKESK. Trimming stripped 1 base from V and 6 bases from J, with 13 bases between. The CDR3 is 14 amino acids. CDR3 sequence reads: CASSQAPGDAEQYF. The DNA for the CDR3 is TGTGCCAGCAGCCAAGCCCCAGGAGATGCCGAGCAGTACTTC.

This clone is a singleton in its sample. The CDR3 nucleotides read TGTGCCAGCAGCTTAGATCGGGGTACTGGGGCCAACGTCCTGACTTTC. This gives the protein CASSLDRGTGANVLTF. V gene TRBV11-2 combines with J gene TRBJ2-6, with D possibly being TRBD2 (5 bases). V shed 0 bases and J shed 2 bases, with 8 bases lying between them. Per the germline V gene, CDR1 is SGHAT and CDR2 is FQNNGV. The CDR3 totals 16 residues.

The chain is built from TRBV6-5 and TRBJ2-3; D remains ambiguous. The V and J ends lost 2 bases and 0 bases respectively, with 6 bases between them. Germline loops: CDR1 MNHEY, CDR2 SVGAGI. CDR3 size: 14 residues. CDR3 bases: TGTGCCAGCAGTTACGGGCGCAGCACAGATACGCAGTATTTT. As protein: CASSYGRSTDTQYF.

The CDR3 DNA is TGTGCCAGCTCCCGGGCCGGACAGGGAATAGCCTACGAGCAGTACTTC. It is translated as CASSRAGQGIAYEQYF. The chain recombines TRBV18 with TRBJ2-7, with 8 bases aligning to TRBD1. Germline CDR1 reads KGHSH; CDR2 reads LQKENI. The CDR3 has 16 amino acids. V dropped 6 bases and J dropped 2; count of bases not matched to a gene: 12.

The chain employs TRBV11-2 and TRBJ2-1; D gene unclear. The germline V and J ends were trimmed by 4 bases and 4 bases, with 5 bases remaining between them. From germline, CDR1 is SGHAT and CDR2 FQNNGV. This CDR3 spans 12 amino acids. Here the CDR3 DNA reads TGTGCCAGCAGCTCCCGATACAATGAGCAGTTCTTC. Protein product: CASSSRYNEQFF.

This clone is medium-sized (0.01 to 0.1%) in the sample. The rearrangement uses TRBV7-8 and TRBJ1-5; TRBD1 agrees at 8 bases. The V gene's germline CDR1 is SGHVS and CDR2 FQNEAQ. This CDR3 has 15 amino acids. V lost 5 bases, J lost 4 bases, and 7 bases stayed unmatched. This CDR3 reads CASSDGQGGNQPQHF. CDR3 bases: TGTGCCAGCAGCGACGGACAGGGCGGGAATCAGCCCCAGCATTTT.

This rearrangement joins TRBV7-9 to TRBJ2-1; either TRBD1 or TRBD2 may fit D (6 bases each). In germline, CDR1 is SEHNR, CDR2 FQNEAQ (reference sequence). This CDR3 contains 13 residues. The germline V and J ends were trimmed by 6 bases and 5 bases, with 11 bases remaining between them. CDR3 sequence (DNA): TGTGCCAGCAGGGGGGGCTTCCACAATGAGCAGTTCTTC. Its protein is CASRGGFHNEQFF.

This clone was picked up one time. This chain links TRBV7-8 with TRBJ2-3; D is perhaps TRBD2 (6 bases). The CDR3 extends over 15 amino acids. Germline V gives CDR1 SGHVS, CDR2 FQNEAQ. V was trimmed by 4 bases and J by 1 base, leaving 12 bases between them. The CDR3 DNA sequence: TGTGCCAGCAGCTCGCTCGGCGGGGGCACAGATACGCAGTATTTT. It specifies CASSSLGGGTDTQYF. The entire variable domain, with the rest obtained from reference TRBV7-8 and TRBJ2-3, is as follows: GAGVSQSPRYKVAKRGQDVALRCDPISGHVSLFWYQQALGQGPEFLTYFQNEAQLDKSGLPSDRFFAERPEGSVSTLKIQRTQQEDSAVYLCASSSLGGGTDTQYFGPGTRLTVL.

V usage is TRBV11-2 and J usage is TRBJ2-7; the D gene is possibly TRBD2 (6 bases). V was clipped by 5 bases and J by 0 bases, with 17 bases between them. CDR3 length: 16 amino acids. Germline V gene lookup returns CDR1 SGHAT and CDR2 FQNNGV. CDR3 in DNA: TGTGCCAGCAGCCTCGGGGGAGGCTTCAGCTCCTACGAGCAGTACTTC. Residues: CASSLGGGFSSYEQYF.

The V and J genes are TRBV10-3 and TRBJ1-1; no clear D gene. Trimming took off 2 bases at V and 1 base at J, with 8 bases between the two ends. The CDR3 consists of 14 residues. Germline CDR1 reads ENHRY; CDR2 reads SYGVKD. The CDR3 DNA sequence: TGTGCCATCAGTGAGAGGCCCTCGAACACTGAAGCTTTCTTT. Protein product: CAISERPSNTEAFF.